One and the same sample provided the 8 T cell receptor beta chains below, sequenced in a study of T cell responses to AZD1222 COVID-19 vaccine. The data were produced by immunoSEQ multiplex PCR, yet TCRdb's version contains in-frame clones alone and is incomplete. The data hold around 100,000 clones, with about 90% observed a single time. The specimen was peripheral blood, collected on day 0 of AZD1222 vaccination. Source of these receptors: an adult in good health.

The chain uses TRBV28 and TRBJ2-3; TRBD2 might be the D (6 bases). The CDR3 has 15 amino acids. CDR1 is MDHEN, CDR2 SYDVKM, per germline. The germline V and J ends were trimmed by 3 bases and 2 bases, with 12 bases remaining between them. CDR3 protein: CASSLESGLTDTQYF. The DNA of the CDR3 is TGTGCCAGCAGTTTGGAGAGCGGGCTCACAGATACGCAGTATTTT.

The rearrangement links TRBV5-4 to TRBJ2-7; perhaps TRBD1 as D (6 bases). CDR1 is SGHNT, CDR2 YYREEE, per germline (reference sequence). This CDR3 is built from 14 residues. Trimming removed 0 bases from V and 2 bases from J, with 9 bases in between. Here the CDR3 reads CASSLADRPYEQYF. The CDR3 nucleotides are TGTGCCAGCAGCTTGGCCGACAGGCCCTACGAGCAGTACTTC.

The V call is TRBV7-9, the J call TRBJ2-5; 7 positions match TRBD2. Germline V gene lookup returns CDR1 SEHNR and CDR2 FQNEAQ (reference sequence). The CDR3 consists of 14 residues. Losses at the gene ends were 5 bases for V and 5 bases for J; bases not matched to a gene: 8. Written as DNA, the CDR3 is TGTGCCAGCAGCCCTCCCCTCGGGGGGGAGACCCAGTACTTC. Translating gives CASSPPLGGETQYF.

CDR3 in DNA: TGTGCCAGCAGCCCCCAGGGAGCCGGGGAGCTGTTTTTT. Protein product: CASSPQGAGELFF. This sequence joins TRBV11-3 and TRBJ2-2; D may be TRBD1 or TRBD2 (5 bases each). Germline-derived CDR1 and CDR2 are SGHNT and YENEEA. CDR3 size: 13 residues. The germline V and J ends were trimmed by 5 bases and 6 bases, with 10 bases remaining between them.

V is TRBV19 and J is TRBJ1-3, with a possible D match to TRBD1 (6 bases). Germline values: CDR1 LNHDA, CDR2 SQIVND (reference sequence). The CDR3 is made up of 16 amino acids. Trimming pared 5 bases from V and 4 bases from J, leaving 18 bases between. Here the CDR3 DNA reads TGTGCCAGTAGTCCGACAGACAGGCTTGCGGGAAACACCATATATTTT. Encoded protein: CASSPTDRLAGNTIYF.

Notes on this clone: A read error may produce the germline difference seen at one junction end. This chain connects TRBV5-1 to TRBJ2-5; 7 nucleotides align to TRBD1. The CDR3 sequence is 14 residues long. The germline CDR1 and CDR2 sequences are SGHRS and YFSETQ. In DNA, the CDR3 is TGTGCCAGCAGCTTGGGCAGGGGGAAAGAGACCCAGTACTTC. Translation gives CASSLGRGKETQYF.

The chain links TRBV9 to TRBJ1-1; D unresolved. Trimming removed 0 bases from V and 1 base from J, with 4 bases in between. CDR1 is SGDLS and CDR2 is YYNGEE in the germline V gene. The CDR3 extends over 13 amino acids. The CDR3 here is CASSVVTNTEAFF. The CDR3 coding sequence is TGTGCCAGCAGCGTAGTCACGAACACTGAAGCTTTCTTT.

The chain is built from TRBV7-2 and TRBJ2-3; TRBD2 agrees at 9 bases. The CDR3 loop spans 15 amino acids. Trimming took 3 bases from V and 4 from J; bases not matched to a gene: 5. The germline gives CDR1 SGHTA, CDR2 FQGNSA. In DNA, the CDR3 is TGTGCCAGCAGCTTGGCGGGGGGGCCCTCAGATACGCAGTATTTT. This encodes CASSLAGGPSDTQYF.